This T cell receptor beta chain is drawn from a study of blood T cell repertoires in COVID-19. Across the study: PBMCs, B-cell-depleted T cells, or T cells provided the cDNA or gDNA that made up the material.

This CDR3 region has 15 residues. CDR1 is LNHNV, CDR2 YYDKDF, per germline (reference sequence). V trimming: 0 bases; J trimming: 9 bases; junction bases outside the gene matches: 3. Sequenced by immunoSEQ multiplex PCR; TCRdb stores in-frame clones only, minus some. The sample yields about 190,000 clones, about 85% seen once. Source material: peripheral blood. The V gene is TRBV15, the J gene TRBJ1-6; TRBD1 agrees at 9 bases. The clonotype originates from a man aged 25 to 40 with acute or convalescent COVID-19. DNA for the CDR3: TGTGCCACCAGCAGAGATCGGACAGGGGTTTCACCCCTCCACTTT. This translates into CATSRDRTGVSPLHF.